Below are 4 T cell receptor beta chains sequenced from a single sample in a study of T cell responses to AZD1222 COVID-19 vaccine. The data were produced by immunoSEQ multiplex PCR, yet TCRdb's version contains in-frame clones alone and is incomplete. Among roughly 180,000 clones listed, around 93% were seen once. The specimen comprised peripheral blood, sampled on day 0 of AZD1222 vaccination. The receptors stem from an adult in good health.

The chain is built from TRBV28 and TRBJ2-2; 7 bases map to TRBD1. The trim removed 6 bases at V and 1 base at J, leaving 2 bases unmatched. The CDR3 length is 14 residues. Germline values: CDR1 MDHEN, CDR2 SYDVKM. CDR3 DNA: TGTGCCAGCAGGCACAGGGGGAACACCGGGGAGCTGTTTTTT. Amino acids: CASRHRGNTGELFF.

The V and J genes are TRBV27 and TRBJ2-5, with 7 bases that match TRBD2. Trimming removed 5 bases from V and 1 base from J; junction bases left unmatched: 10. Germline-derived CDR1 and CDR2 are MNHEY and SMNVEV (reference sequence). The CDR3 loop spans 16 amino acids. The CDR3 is CASSKRTSVSQETQYF. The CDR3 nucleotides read TGTGCCAGCAGTAAACGGACTAGTGTGTCCCAAGAGACCCAGTACTTC.

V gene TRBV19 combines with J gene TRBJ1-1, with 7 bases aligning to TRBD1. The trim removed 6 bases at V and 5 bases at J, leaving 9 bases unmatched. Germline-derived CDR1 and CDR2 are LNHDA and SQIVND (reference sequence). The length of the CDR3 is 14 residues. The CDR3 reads CASSGVRGRTEAFF. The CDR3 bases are TGTGCCAGTAGCGGGGTCAGGGGGAGGACTGAAGCTTTCTTT.

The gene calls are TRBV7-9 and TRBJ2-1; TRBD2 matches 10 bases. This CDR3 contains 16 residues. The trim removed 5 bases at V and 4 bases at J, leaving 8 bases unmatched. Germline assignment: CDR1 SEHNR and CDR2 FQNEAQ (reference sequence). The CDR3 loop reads CASSRASGRVYNEQFF. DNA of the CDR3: TGTGCCAGCAGCCGGGCTAGCGGGAGAGTATACAATGAGCAGTTCTTC.